The 10 T cell receptor beta chains given below trace back to one sample, sequenced in a study of T and B cells in COVID-19 patients. TRB rearrangements were amplified by multiplex PCR with BIOMED2 TRB-A/B primers. TCRdb re-called the multiplex PCR reads with MiXCR, one entry per CDR3 protein. This table holds about 17,000 distinct CDR3 sequences, 25% to 30% found once. TRB was amplified from about 260-540 ng of blood genomic DNA. The sequencing input was blood. All receptors come from a human donor who had recovered from COVID-19.

This clonotype turned up a few times. CDR3 sequence: CASRLAYNSPLHF. CDR3 nucleotide sequence: TGTGCCAGCAGATTGGCCTATAATTCACCCCTCCACTTT. The chain is built from TRBV7-9 and TRBJ1-6; no clear D. The CDR3 loop spans 13 amino acids. In germline, CDR1 is SEHNR, CDR2 FQNEAQ (reference sequence). Trimming pared 6 bases from V and 2 bases from J, leaving 5 bases between.

A few counts support this clonotype. The chain links TRBV10-3 to TRBJ2-7, with 7 bases that match TRBD2. CDR3 length: 11 residues. In germline, CDR1 is ENHRY, CDR2 SYGVKD. J was trimmed by 3 bases and V by 8 bases; bases with no gene match: 1. CDR3 in DNA: TGTGCCATCGGGACTAACTACGAGCAGTACTTC. It encodes CAIGTNYEQYF.

The chain links TRBV29-1 to TRBJ2-1, with 13 nucleotides matching TRBD2. V was clipped by 7 bases and J by 3 bases; unmatched bases: 3. CDR1 and CDR2 (germline): SQVTM, ANQGSEA. The CDR3 totals 14 residues. DNA of the CDR3: TGCAGCGCCCGGACTAGCGGGGGCTACAATGAGCAGTTCTTC. It translates to CSARTSGGYNEQFF.

By its share, this clonotype is medium-sized. The gene calls are TRBV19 and TRBJ2-7; possible D gene TRBD2, 6 bases. Trimming removed 1 base at V and 1 base at J, with 11 bases between. The CDR3 is 15 residues long. Germline CDR1 LNHDA, CDR2 SQIVND (reference sequence). CDR3 coding DNA: TGTGCCAGTAGTATAGGGGACTTTGGGTCCTACGAGCAGTACTTC. This gives the protein CASSIGDFGSYEQYF.

The rearrangement uses TRBV12-3 or TRBV12-4 and TRBJ2-3; no clear D. This CDR3 comprises 15 residues. V lost 0 bases and J 3 bases, leaving 10 bases between the germline ends. This CDR3 reads CASSLASMGTDTQYF. Here the CDR3 DNA reads TGTGCCAGCAGTTTAGCGAGTATGGGGACAGATACGCAGTATTTT.

This clonotype was found many times. The chain recombines TRBV6-6 with TRBJ2-7; D might be TRBD2 (6 bases). Germline V gene data show CDR1 as MNHNY and CDR2 as SVGAGI (reference sequence). Trimming stripped 7 bases from V and 6 bases from J, with 22 bases between. This CDR3 spans 15 amino acids. CDR3 residues: CASTNTRRGNSEQYF. CDR3 in DNA: TGTGCCAGCACCAACACGAGGAGGGGCAATAGCGAGCAGTACTTC.

By share, this clonotype counts as medium-sized. This rearrangement joins TRBV6-5 to TRBJ2-2; 8 bases are shared with TRBD2. V shed 7 bases and J 5 bases; nucleotides not matched to a gene: 9. CDR1 is MNHEY, CDR2 SVGAGI, per germline. The CDR3 runs 15 residues. The CDR3 DNA sequence: TGTGCCAGCAAAGGCGTCGCGGGAGGTACCGGGGAGCTGTTTTTT. Translated: CASKGVAGGTGELFF.

This clonotype is labeled medium-sized. V is TRBV19 and J is TRBJ1-6; 11 nucleotides match TRBD1. V gave up 4 bases and J gave up 8 bases; unmatched junction bases: 7. Germline-derived CDR1 and CDR2 are LNHDA and SQIVND (reference sequence). The CDR3 has 16 residues. CDR3 in DNA: TGTGCCAGTAGTACCCCCGGACAGGGGGCATATTCACCCCTCCACTTT. Translated: CASSTPGQGAYSPLHF.

This clonotype was picked up many times. The chain links TRBV5-6 to TRBJ2-3; 15 positions match TRBD2. CDR3 length: 14 amino acids. V shed 4 bases, J shed 9 bases, and the junction held 3 bases outside the gene matches. The germline V gene has CDR1 SGHDT and CDR2 YYEEEE. The DNA of the CDR3 is TGTGCCAGCAGCCCGGGACTAGCGGGGGGCACGCAGTATTTT. Amino acid sequence: CASSPGLAGGTQYF. Based on the CDR3 plus reference TRBV5-6 and TRBJ2-3, the full variable domain is DAGVTQSPTHLIKTRGQQVTLRCSPKSGHDTVSWYQQALGQGPQFIFQYYEEEERQRGNFPDRFSGHQFPNYSSELNVNALLLGDSALYLCASSPGLAGGTQYFGPGTRLTVL.

As to this clonotype: A read error may be the cause here, since a much bigger clone is one base away. The chain recombines TRBV27 with TRBJ2-3, with D possibly called TRBD1 or TRBD2 (6 bases each). Germline-derived CDR1 and CDR2 are MNHEY and SMNVEV (reference sequence). The V gene lost 5 bases and the J gene lost 5 bases, with 14 bases spanning the gap. The CDR3 runs to 14 residues. CDR3 residues: CASSVVGGGDTQYF. As DNA, the CDR3 is TGTGCCAGCAGTGTAGTGGGGGGCGGAGATACGCAGTATTTT.